The 19 T cell receptor beta chains below all came from one sample that was sequenced in a study of control samples from healthy donors and cancer patients. Libraries were prepared by immunoSEQ multiplex PCR; TCRdb keeps only in-frame clonotypes and omits some of them. The sample holds approximately 7,000 clones, roughly three quarters seen once. Sequencing was done on a sample of formalin-fixed, paraffin-embedded tissue. All receptors derive from a male donor with melanoma.

The chain joins TRBV27 to TRBJ2-3, with D hard to call. CDR3 length: 15 amino acids. With 2 bases removed from V and 2 bases from J, the gap between germline ends came to 11 bases. The V gene's germline CDR1 is MNHEY and CDR2 SMNVEV (reference sequence). The CDR3 spells CASSLVSVTTDTQYF. CDR3 nucleotide sequence: TGTGCCAGCAGTTTAGTGTCTGTTACCACAGATACGCAGTATTTT.

V and J are TRBV2 and TRBJ2-1; D gene unclear. The CDR3 sequence is 14 residues long. Germline V gene sequence: CDR1 SNHLY, CDR2 FYNNEI. V was clipped by 3 bases and J by 0 bases, with 6 bases between them. CDR3 sequence (DNA): TGTGCCAGCAGTGAGGTGGGCTCCTACAATGAGCAGTTCTTC. Encoded protein: CASSEVGSYNEQFF.

The chain combines TRBV13 with TRBJ2-5, with D perhaps matching TRBD1 or TRBD2 (5 bases each). The germline V and J ends were trimmed by 5 bases and 2 bases, with 15 bases remaining between them. The CDR3 is 15 residues long. Germline values: CDR1 PRHDT, CDR2 FYEKMQ (reference sequence). CDR3 bases: TGTGCCAGCAGCCCCAATCGGGGCCTACAAGAGACCCAGTACTTC. Amino acid sequence: CASSPNRGLQETQYF. The whole variable domain, remainder taken from reference TRBV13 and TRBJ2-5, is AAGVIQSPRHLIKEKRETATLKCYPIPRHDTVYWYQQGPGQDPQFLISFYEKMQSDKGSIPDRFSAQQFSDYHSELNMSSLELGDSALYFCASSPNRGLQETQYFGPGTRLLVL.

The chain uses TRBV7-2 and TRBJ2-3; a possible D gene is TRBD2 (7 bases). Germline lookup yields CDR1 SGHTA and CDR2 FQGNSA. Trimming stripped 2 bases from V and 5 bases from J, with 14 bases between. This CDR3 comprises 15 residues. CDR3 nucleotide sequence: TGTGCCAGCAGCTTAATGGCAAGGGGGGGAGATACGCAGTATTTT. Encoded protein: CASSLMARGGDTQYF.

This clone has a single count. The chain recombines TRBV2 with TRBJ1-6; D call uncertain. The CDR3 spans 13 residues. Germline CDR1 is SNHLY and CDR2 is FYNNEI. V gave up 6 bases and J gave up 7 bases, with 10 bases separating them. Here the CDR3 DNA reads TGTGCCAGCAGACAGATTTTAAATTCACCCCTCCACTTT. Its protein is CASRQILNSPLHF.

This clone was seen a handful of times. The chain couples TRBV6-2 or TRBV6-3 to TRBJ2-2; TRBD2 aligns across 12 bases. Per germline, CDR1 MNHEY and CDR2 SVGEGT. This CDR3 is 17 amino acids long. V trimming: 2 bases; J trimming: 3 bases; junction bases outside the gene matches: 4. CDR3 amino acids: CASSYTSGGSDTGELFF. In nucleotides, the CDR3 is TGTGCCAGCAGTTACACTAGCGGGGGGTCGGACACCGGGGAGCTGTTTTTT.

V is TRBV7-6 and J is TRBJ2-5; 8 nucleotides agree with TRBD2. Germline lookup yields CDR1 SGHVS and CDR2 FNYEAQ. The CDR3 contains 13 residues. Trimming cost V 5 bases and J 5 bases; bases outside gene matches: 4. The CDR3 is CASSRGGWETQYF. The CDR3 bases are TGTGCCAGCAGCCGGGGGGGCTGGGAGACCCAGTACTTC.

The chain links TRBV6-2 or TRBV6-3 to TRBJ1-5; D gene ambiguous. V lost 5 bases to trimming and J lost 2 bases, with 16 bases between them. This CDR3 is built from 16 residues. Looked up from germline, CDR1 is MNHEY and CDR2 is SVGEGT. The CDR3 coding sequence is TGTGCCAGCAGTCCCTGGGGTCGGGCCGGCAATCAGCCCCAGCATTTT. This gives the protein CASSPWGRAGNQPQHF.

This chain joins TRBV5-5 and TRBJ1-4; TRBD1 might be the D (5 bases). Germline values: CDR1 SGHKS, CDR2 YYEKEE (reference sequence). V lost 0 bases and J 2 bases, leaving 11 bases between the germline ends. This CDR3 is built from 16 residues. CDR3 in DNA: TGTGCCAGCAGCTTGGCTCCGGGACGGACTAATGAAAAACTGTTTTTT. Amino acids: CASSLAPGRTNEKLFF. The whole variable domain, filled in from reference TRBV5-5 and TRBJ1-4, reads DAGVTQSPTHLIKTRGQQVTLRCSPISGHKSVSWYQQVLGQGPQFIFQYYEKEERGRGNFPDRFSARQFPNYSSELNVNALLLGDSALYLCASSLAPGRTNEKLFFGSGTQLSVL.

This chain uses TRBV25-1 with TRBJ1-1; D perhaps matches TRBD1 (5 bases). CDR1 MGHDK and CDR2 SYGVNS come from the germline V gene. The CDR3 loop spans 12 amino acids. V was shortened by 6 bases and J by 10 bases, with 15 bases between the two germline ends. The CDR3 spells CASREGTMPAFF. CDR3 coding DNA: TGTGCCAGCAGGGAAGGGACGATGCCAGCTTTCTTT.

The chain links TRBV19 to TRBJ2-2, with 8 bases lining up with TRBD1. The CDR3 runs to 15 residues. Germline trimming cut 6 bases from V and 7 bases from J; bases unmatched to any gene: 10. The V gene's germline CDR1 is LNHDA and CDR2 SQIVND (reference sequence). CDR3 DNA: TGTGCCAGTAGCTCAGGACAGGGTAGGGGCGGGGAGCTGTTTTTT. Encoded protein: CASSSGQGRGGELFF. The variable domain in full, with the rest retrieved from reference TRBV19 and TRBJ2-2, is DGGITQSPKYLFRKEGQNVTLSCEQNLNHDAMYWYRQDPGQGLRLIYYSQIVNDFQKGDIAEGYSVSREKKESFPLTVTSAQKNPTAFYLCASSSGQGRGGELFFGEGSRLTVL.

Here the CDR3 reads CASSPRETQYF. In DNA form, the CDR3 reads TGTGCCAGCAGCCCAAGAGAGACCCAGTACTTC. This chain links TRBV7-8 with TRBJ2-5, with D unclear. Trimming took 5 bases from V and 4 from J, leaving 5 bases between them. CDR1 is SGHVS, CDR2 FQNEAQ, per germline. This CDR3 has 11 amino acids. The complete variable domain, with remaining parts taken from reference TRBV7-8 and TRBJ2-5, reads GAGVSQSPRYKVAKRGQDVALRCDPISGHVSLFWYQQALGQGPEFLTYFQNEAQLDKSGLPSDRFFAERPEGSVSTLKIQRTQQEDSAVYLCASSPRETQYFGPGTRLLVL.

The CDR3 coding sequence is TGTGCCAGCATGACAGGGAATTATGGCTACACCTTC. Translation gives CASMTGNYGYTF. V and J are TRBV12-3 or TRBV12-4 and TRBJ1-2, with 7 positions matching TRBD1. This CDR3 spans 12 amino acids. J was trimmed by 5 bases and V by 7 bases; bases with no gene match: 4.

V gene TRBV2 combines with J gene TRBJ1-1, with D uncertain. The germline CDR1 and CDR2 sequences are SNHLY and FYNNEI. The CDR3 contains 14 residues. Trimming cost V 6 bases and J 4 bases, with 15 bases left between them. The CDR3 DNA reads TGTGCCAGCAGGGCTGTCGGGCAGTTCACTGAAGCTTTCTTT. Residues: CASRAVGQFTEAFF.

The chain uses TRBV11-1 and TRBJ1-1; D is ambiguous. The V end lost 2 bases, the J end lost 0 bases, and 7 bases lay between the germline ends. Germline V lookup: CDR1 SGHAT, CDR2 FQDESV (reference sequence). CDR3 length equals 14 residues. The CDR3 region is CASSLLRMNTEAFF. The DNA of the CDR3 is TGTGCCAGCAGCTTACTACGGATGAACACTGAAGCTTTCTTT.

This sequence joins TRBV2 and TRBJ1-4; D gene uncertain. The CDR3 has 13 amino acids. Germline CDR1 and CDR2: SNHLY and FYNNEI. Trimming stripped 2 bases from V and 5 bases from J, with 6 bases between. The CDR3 loop is CASSEILNEKLFF. DNA for the CDR3: TGTGCCAGCAGTGAAATCCTAAATGAAAAACTGTTTTTT.

The rearrangement uses TRBV18 and TRBJ2-6; D is perhaps TRBD2 (6 bases). Trimming took 6 bases from V and 3 from J, leaving 12 bases between them. The CDR3 is 15 amino acids. Germline V gives CDR1 KGHSH, CDR2 LQKENI. CDR3 bases: TGTGCCAGCTCCCCGGTGGGGGGTGGGGCCAACGTCCTGACTTTC. This encodes CASSPVGGGANVLTF.

The chain carries TRBV2 and TRBJ2-7; 9 nucleotides line up with TRBD1. The germline gives CDR1 SNHLY, CDR2 FYNNEI. The CDR3 covers 13 residues. V trimming: 3 bases; J trimming: 6 bases; junction bases outside the gene matches: 3. Written as DNA, the CDR3 is TGTGCCAGCAGTGAGACAGGGGGTGTCGAGCAGTACGTC. Its translation: CASSETGGVEQYV.

V gene TRBV4-1 combines with J gene TRBJ2-7; 8 nucleotides agree with TRBD1. Per the germline V gene, CDR1 is MGHRA and CDR2 is YSYEKL. CDR3 size: 15 residues. V shed 1 base and J 5 bases; nucleotides not matched to a gene: 7. This CDR3 reads CASSQGQGTGDEQYF. The CDR3 nucleotides read TGCGCCAGCAGCCAAGGACAGGGGACCGGCGACGAGCAGTACTTC.